The 4 T cell receptor beta chains below come from one sample, sequenced in a study of T cell repertoires in cytomegalovirus infection (dated by TCRdb to the late 2010s). The sequencer listed for this sample is Illumina HiSeq 1500. TCRdb ran its own pipeline on the public reads, namely fastp trimming at Q25 and MiXCR clone calling, and kept in-frame beta chains. Under each unique CDR3 protein, matching rows form one entry showing the most common genes and DNA. Here the sample has 400,000 to 550,000 distinct CDR3 sequences; 11% occur a single time. The top ten hold 10% of the sample. Sequences were obtained from PBMCs. The receptors stem from a human donor in good health (CMV status not recorded). Some clones in this sample may be carry-over from other donors' samples.

This clonotype was seen repeatedly, ten times or more. This chain connects TRBV7-2 to TRBJ1-2; D possibly corresponds to TRBD1 (5 bases). Trimming took off 5 bases at V and 4 bases at J, with 17 bases between the two ends. The germline V gene encodes CDR1 SGHTA and CDR2 FQGNSA. The CDR3 is made up of 15 amino acids. The CDR3: CASSGPGRTVYGYTF. CDR3 coding DNA: TGTGCCAGCAGCGGACCGGGACGCACAGTCTATGGCTACACCTTC.

This clonotype was seen only a few times. The chain links TRBV19 to TRBJ2-5; 13 bases agree with TRBD2. The CDR3 covers 15 residues. After removal of 4 bases from V and 4 bases from J, the junction contained 3 bases not matched to a gene. Germline lookup yields CDR1 LNHDA and CDR2 SQIVND (reference sequence). CDR3 DNA: TGTGCCAGTAGTACCTGGACTAGCGGGAGAGAGACCCAGTACTTC. Its translation is CASSTWTSGRETQYF. Combining the CDR3 with reference TRBV19 and TRBJ2-5 gives the whole variable domain DGGITQSPKYLFRKEGQNVTLSCEQNLNHDAMYWYRQDPGQGLRLIYYSQIVNDFQKGDIAEGYSVSREKKESFPLTVTSAQKNPTAFYLCASSTWTSGRETQYFGPGTRLLVL.

This clonotype was seen repeatedly, ten times or more. The V gene is TRBV7-2, the J gene TRBJ2-7; 13 bases align to TRBD2. The length of the CDR3 is 18 residues. Germline V CDR1 and CDR2: SGHTA, FQGNSA. The junction had 6 bases not matched to a gene; V was cut back by 1 base and J by 0 bases. The CDR3 region has the DNA TGTGCCAGCAGCTTAGTCACTAGCGGGAGGGCCAACTCCTACGAGCAGTACTTC. Translating it yields CASSLVTSGRANSYEQYF.

The gene calls are TRBV12-3 or TRBV12-4 and TRBJ2-7; D might be TRBD2 (7 bases). Between the trimmed V and J ends, which lost 0 bases and 7 bases, there was a span of 10 bases. This CDR3 has 13 amino acids. The CDR3 sequence: CASSLAGGQEQYF. In DNA form, the CDR3 reads TGTGCCAGCAGTTTAGCGGGGGGGCAAGAGCAGTACTTC.